This section outlines one T cell receptor beta chain sequence together with its context. The antigen is unknown. CD4+CD127+ cells were sorted as the conventional CD4 T cells. These data come from a study of B cell selection in AIRE deficiency. The study's findings and limits: Patient Tconv cells held about 28% of Treg sequences shared by healthy donors. Shared Treg sequences had shorter CDR3s, biased toward rearrangements with few non-templated insertions. Healthy donors alone shared roughly 32% of 3,300 or so Treg sequences; patients alone more than 8.5%.

This CDR3 has 14 amino acids. V shed 3 bases, J shed 2 bases, and the junction held 2 bases outside the gene matches. CDR1 SQVTM and CDR2 ANQGSEA come from the germline V gene. In the original processing: Pooled conventional T cells gave approximately 100,000 patient and around 1.4x10^5 donor TCRbeta sequences. Sequencing used immunoSEQ multiplex PCR; TCRdb keeps in-frame clones, though not all of them. V, J and clone size were drawn from that table, and D and trimming were deduced from the DNA. The data hold roughly 24,000 clones, with about 96% observed a single time. The sequence was collected from a human donor in good health. The sequenced material came from CD4+CD127+ conventional T cells sorted from PBMCs. The chain has TRBV29-1 and TRBJ2-7; TRBD1 aligns across 12 bases. The CDR3 spells CSVEGTGGTYEQYF. CDR3 DNA: TGCAGCGTTGAGGGGACAGGGGGCACCTACGAGCAGTACTTC.